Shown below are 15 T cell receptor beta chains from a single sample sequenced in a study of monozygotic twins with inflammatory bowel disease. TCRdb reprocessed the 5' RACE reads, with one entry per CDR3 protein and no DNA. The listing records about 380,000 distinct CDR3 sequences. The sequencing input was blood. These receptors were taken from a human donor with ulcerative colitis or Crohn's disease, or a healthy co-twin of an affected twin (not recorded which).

The CDR3 loop reads CASSFALQGNYGYTF. V usage is TRBV7-2 and J usage is TRBJ1-2; TCRdb picks TRBD1, but there is no DNA to check that call. This CDR3 is built from 15 residues. Germline V gene lookup returns CDR1 SGHTA and CDR2 FQGNSA.

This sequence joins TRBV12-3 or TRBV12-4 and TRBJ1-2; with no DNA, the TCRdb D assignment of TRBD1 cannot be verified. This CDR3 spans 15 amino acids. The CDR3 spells CASSSGDSAYGYDTF.

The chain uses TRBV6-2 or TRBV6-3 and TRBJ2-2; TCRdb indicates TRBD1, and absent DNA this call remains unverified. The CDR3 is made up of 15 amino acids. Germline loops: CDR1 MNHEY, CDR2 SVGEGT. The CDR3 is CASSYRGARLGELFF.

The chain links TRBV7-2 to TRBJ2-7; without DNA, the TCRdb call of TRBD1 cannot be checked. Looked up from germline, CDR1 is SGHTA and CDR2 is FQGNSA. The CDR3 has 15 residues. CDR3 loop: CASSSDRRTIYEQYF. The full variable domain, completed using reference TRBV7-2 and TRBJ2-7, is GAGVSQSPSNKVTEKGKDVELRCDPISGHTALYWYRQSLGQGLEFLIYFQGNSAPDKSGLPSDRFSAERTGGSVSTLTIQRTQQEDSAVYLCASSSDRRTIYEQYFGPGTRLTVT.

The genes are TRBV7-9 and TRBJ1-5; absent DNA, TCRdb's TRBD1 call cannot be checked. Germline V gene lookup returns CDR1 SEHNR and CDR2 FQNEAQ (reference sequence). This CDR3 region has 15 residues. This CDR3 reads CASSPGQVNNQPQHF.

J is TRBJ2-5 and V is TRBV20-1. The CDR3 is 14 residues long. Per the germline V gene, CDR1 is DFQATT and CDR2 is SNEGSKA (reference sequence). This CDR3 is CSARGAAIQETQYF.

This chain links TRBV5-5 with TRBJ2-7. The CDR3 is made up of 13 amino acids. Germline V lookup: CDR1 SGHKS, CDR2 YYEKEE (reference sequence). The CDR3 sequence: CASTQAGPYEQYF.

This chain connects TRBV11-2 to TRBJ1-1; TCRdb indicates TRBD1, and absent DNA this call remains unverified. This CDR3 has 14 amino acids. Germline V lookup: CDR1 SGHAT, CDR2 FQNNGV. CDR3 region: CASSHTGVNTEAFF. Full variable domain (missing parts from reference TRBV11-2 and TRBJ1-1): EAGVAQSPRYKIIEKRQSVAFWCNPISGHATLYWYQQILGQGPKLLIQFQNNGVVDDSQLPKDRFSAERLKGVDSTLKIQPAKLEDSAVYLCASSHTGVNTEAFFGQGTRLTVV.

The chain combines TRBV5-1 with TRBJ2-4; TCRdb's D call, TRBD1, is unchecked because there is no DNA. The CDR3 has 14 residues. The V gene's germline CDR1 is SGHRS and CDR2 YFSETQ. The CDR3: CASSSSGGQNIQYF.

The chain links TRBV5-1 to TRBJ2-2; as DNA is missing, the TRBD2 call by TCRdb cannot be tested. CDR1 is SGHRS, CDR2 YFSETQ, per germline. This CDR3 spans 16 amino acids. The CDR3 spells CASSLMRAANTGELFF.

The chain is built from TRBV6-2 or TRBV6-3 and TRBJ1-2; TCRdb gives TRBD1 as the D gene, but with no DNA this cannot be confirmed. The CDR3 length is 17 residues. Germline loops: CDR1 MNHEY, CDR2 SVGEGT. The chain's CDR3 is CASRQGGRGPANYGYTF.

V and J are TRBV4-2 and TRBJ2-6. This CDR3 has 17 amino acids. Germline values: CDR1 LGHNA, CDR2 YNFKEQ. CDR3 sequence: CASSQDAWGSGANVLTF.

The CDR3 sequence is CASYPSSGTGETDTQYF. The gene calls are TRBV28 and TRBJ2-3; lacking DNA, the TRBD1 call made by TCRdb goes unchecked. CDR1 MDHEN and CDR2 SYDVKM come from the germline V gene. CDR3 length equals 17 residues.

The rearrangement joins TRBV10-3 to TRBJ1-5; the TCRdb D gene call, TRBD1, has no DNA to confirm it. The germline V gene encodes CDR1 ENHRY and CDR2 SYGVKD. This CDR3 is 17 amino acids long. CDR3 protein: CAISESGATYSNQPQHF.

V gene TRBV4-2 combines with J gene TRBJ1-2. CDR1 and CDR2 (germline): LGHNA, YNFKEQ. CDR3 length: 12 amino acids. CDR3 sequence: CASSEDHYGYTF.